This TCR beta chain emerged from a study of OX40 agonist ivuxolimab in advanced cancers. For the study at large: The study treated patients with ivuxolimab, an agonistic anti-OX40 (CD134) antibody. Patients treated during dose escalation were battling hepatocellular carcinoma, melanoma, renal cell or head and neck cancer.

Overall study results and limits: Researchers report that CD8+ T cells had, on average, more expanded clones than CD4+.

Notes on this clone: The target antigen is unknown.

The protocol was immunoSEQ multiplex PCR, while the TCRdb copy is restricted to in-frame clones and leaves out a portion. The sample yields 75,000 to 80,000 clones, around nine tenths seen once. The source is an adult with an advanced solid tumor such as melanoma, head and neck, liver or kidney cancer. The source material was CD4+ or CD8+ T cells sorted from blood, sampled in a trial of the OX40 agonist ivuxolimab.

CDR3 loop: CASSLAGIGTDTQYF. In nucleotides, the CDR3 is TGTGCCAGCAGCTTGGCAGGGATTGGCACAGATACGCAGTATTTT. The chain recombines TRBV5-5 with TRBJ2-3; a weak D match, TRBD1 (5 bases). Per germline, CDR1 SGHKS and CDR2 YYEKEE (reference sequence). The CDR3 sequence is 15 residues long. Trimming left V 0 bases short and J 1 base short, with 9 bases between. The full variable domain, with the rest looked up from reference TRBV5-5 and TRBJ2-3, is DAGVTQSPTHLIKTRGQQVTLRCSPISGHKSVSWYQQVLGQGPQFIFQYYEKEERGRGNFPDRFSARQFPNYSSELNVNALLLGDSALYLCASSLAGIGTDTQYFGPGTRLTVL.